The sequence of this TCR beta chain was determined in a study of OX40 agonist ivuxolimab in advanced cancers. Study conclusions and caveats: Also showing low normalized T-cell clonal expansion were some of the nonresponders. Expanded clones were, on average, more numerous among CD8+ T cells than CD4+.

To note about this clone: What it recognizes is unknown.

After removal of 4 bases from V and 6 bases from J, the junction contained 6 bases not matched to a gene. Germline lookup yields CDR1 SGHTA and CDR2 FQGNSA. CDR3 length: 15 amino acids. The protocol was immunoSEQ multiplex PCR, while the TCRdb copy is restricted to in-frame clones and leaves out a portion. In the table there are around 70,000 clones, 75% to 90% of which are singletons. This sequence originates from an adult with an advanced solid tumor such as melanoma, head and neck, liver or kidney cancer. V is TRBV7-2 and J is TRBJ2-1; 10 positions match TRBD2. Source: CD4+ or CD8+ T cells sorted from blood, taken in a trial of the OX40 agonist ivuxolimab. The CDR3 is CASSSPGLAINEQFF. The CDR3 region has the DNA TGTGCCAGCAGCTCGCCGGGACTAGCGATCAATGAGCAGTTCTTC.